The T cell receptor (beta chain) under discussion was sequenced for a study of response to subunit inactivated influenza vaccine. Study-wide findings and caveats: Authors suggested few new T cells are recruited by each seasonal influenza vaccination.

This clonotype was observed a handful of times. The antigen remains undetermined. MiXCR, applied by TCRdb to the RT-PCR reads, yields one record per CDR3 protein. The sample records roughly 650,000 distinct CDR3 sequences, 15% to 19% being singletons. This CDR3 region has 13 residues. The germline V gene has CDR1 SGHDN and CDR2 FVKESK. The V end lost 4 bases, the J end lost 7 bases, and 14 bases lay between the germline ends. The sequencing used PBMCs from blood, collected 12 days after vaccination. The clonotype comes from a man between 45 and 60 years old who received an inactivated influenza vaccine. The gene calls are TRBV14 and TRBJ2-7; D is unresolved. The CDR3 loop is CASSRGARQEQYF. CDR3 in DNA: TGTGCCAGCAGCCGAGGCGCCCGCCAAGAGCAGTACTTC.